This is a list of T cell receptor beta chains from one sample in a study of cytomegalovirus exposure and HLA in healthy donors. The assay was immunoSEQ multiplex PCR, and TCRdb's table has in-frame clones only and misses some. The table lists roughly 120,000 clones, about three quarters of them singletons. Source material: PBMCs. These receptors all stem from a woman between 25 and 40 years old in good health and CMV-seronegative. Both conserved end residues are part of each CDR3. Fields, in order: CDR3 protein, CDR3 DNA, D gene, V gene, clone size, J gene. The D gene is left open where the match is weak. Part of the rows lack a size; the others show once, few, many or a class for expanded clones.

CASSLGPSTGVYEQYF,TGTGCCAGCAGTTTGGGTCCCTCAACCGGGGTCTACGAGCAGTACTTC,-,TRBV27,-,TRBJ2-7
CASSTEGTAFSNQPQHF,TGCGCCAGCAGTACCGAAGGGACAGCCTTTAGCAATCAGCCCCAGCATTTT,TRBD1,TRBV10-2,-,TRBJ1-5
CASSPAGTGVYEQYF,TGTGCCAGCAGTCCTGCCGGGACAGGGGTCTACGAGCAGTACTTC,TRBD1,TRBV27,-,TRBJ2-7
CASSIVPTSTDTQYF,TGTGCCAGTAGTATAGTCCCTACTAGCACAGATACGCAGTATTTT,-,TRBV19,-,TRBJ2-3
CAWSGIRQGASETQYF,TGTGCCTGGAGTGGCATTCGACAGGGGGCCTCGGAGACCCAGTACTTC,TRBD1,TRBV30,few,TRBJ2-5
CASSILAGDGEQFF,TGCGCCAGCAGCATCTTAGCGGGAGACGGGGAGCAGTTCTTC,TRBD2,TRBV5-1,-,TRBJ2-1
CASSLAWASGVRDTQYF,TGCGCCAGCAGCTTGGCCTGGGCTAGCGGGGTGAGGGATACGCAGTATTTT,TRBD2,TRBV5-1,-,TRBJ2-3
CASSYDVWGRGDTEAFF,TGTGCCAGCAGTTACGACGTGTGGGGCCGCGGTGACACTGAAGCTTTCTTT,-,TRBV7-9,-,TRBJ1-1
CASSHPGDYGYTF,TGTGCCAGCAGCCATCCAGGGGATTATGGCTACACCTTC,-,TRBV6-6,-,TRBJ1-2
CASSVDAQGGLEQYF,TGTGCCAGCAGCGTAGACGCTCAAGGGGGTCTCGAGCAGTACTTC,-,TRBV9,-,TRBJ2-7
CASSPWTDTQETQYF,TGTGCCAGCAGCCCTTGGACAGACACTCAAGAGACCCAGTACTTC,-,TRBV7-8,-,TRBJ2-5
CAGSSSSQSLGMNTEAFF,TGCGCCGGCAGCTCCTCCTCTCAGAGTTTGGGCATGAACACTGAAGCTTTCTTT,-,TRBV5-1,-,TRBJ1-1
CASSAGGSNYHEQFF,TGTGCCAGCAGTGCGGGCGGGAGTAATTATCATGAGCAGTTCTTC,TRBD2,TRBV28,-,TRBJ2-1